This TCR beta chain emerged from a study of identifying expanded T cells in peripheral blood. Profiling relied on immunoSEQ multiplex PCR, and the TCRdb table lists in-frame clones only, not all of them. The repertoire holds 50,000 to 60,000 clones, with approximately 82% as singletons. Note on this clone: The target antigen is unknown.

Study-wide results and limits: Roughly 1.2 clones differed between technical replicates, versus around 15 and 19 over time.

Healthy donors had no documented immune events, such as infections, while sampled. This TCR came from a person aged 18 to 75 in good health. The sequenced material came from blood.

CDR3 protein: CASNIGTGANVLTF. CDR3 DNA: TGCGCCAGCAACATTGGAACTGGGGCCAACGTCCTGACTTTC. V and J are TRBV5-1 and TRBJ2-6; D gene ambiguous. The CDR3 is 14 amino acids. CDR1 and CDR2 (germline): SGHRS, YFSETQ. V lost 6 bases and J lost 2, with 9 bases in between.